The rows below give T cell receptor beta chains drawn from one sample of a study of blood T cell repertoires in COVID-19. Produced via immunoSEQ multiplex PCR; TCRdb's table is partial and in-frame only. Among fewer than 350,000 clones listed, around 88% were seen once. Sequenced sample: PBMCs or T cells enriched from blood (not recorded which). The receptors originated from a woman between 35 and 50 years old who had recovered from COVID-19. The CDR3 runs from the conserved cysteine through the conserved F or W. The D gene is left open where the match is weak. Some rows have no size entry. The others give once, few or many, or a class for an expanded clone.

v_call,j_call,clone_size,d_call,cdr3_aa,cdr3_nt
TRBV19,TRBJ2-1,NA,TRBD2,CASSILAGVGNEQFF,TGTGCCAGTAGTATCCTAGCGGGAGTCGGCAATGAGCAGTTCTTC
TRBV7-2,TRBJ2-1,NA,TRBD2,CASNLAGGRSYNEQFF,TGTGCCAGCAACCTAGCGGGAGGGCGGTCCTACAATGAGCAGTTCTTC
TRBV5-4,TRBJ2-7,NA,NA,CASSFGQDEQYF,TGTGCCAGCAGCTTCGGACAAGACGAGCAGTACTTC
TRBV11-2,TRBJ2-5,NA,TRBD1,CASSWGQIQETQYF,TGTGCCAGCAGCTGGGGACAGATTCAAGAGACCCAGTACTTC
TRBV7-9,TRBJ2-7,NA,TRBD2,CASSLGASGRASVYEQYF,TGTGCCAGCAGCTTAGGGGCTAGCGGGAGGGCCTCTGTCTACGAGCAGTACTTC
TRBV10-3,TRBJ1-1,NA,TRBD1,CAISEWDRGRSAFF,TGTGCCATCAGTGAGTGGGACAGGGGGCGATCAGCTTTCTTT
TRBV7-4,TRBJ2-1,NA,TRBD2,CASSLGLAGHEYNEQFF,TGTGCCAGCAGCTTGGGACTAGCGGGACACGAGTACAATGAGCAGTTCTTC
TRBV13,TRBJ1-2,once,NA,CASSLGLTEFNYGYTF,TGTGCCAGCAGCTTAGGCCTAACCGAATTTAACTATGGCTACACCTTC
TRBV30,TRBJ1-4,NA,TRBD1,CARLDQTGGNEKLFF,TGTGCCCGCCTCGACCAAACAGGGGGAAACGAAAAACTGTTTTTT
TRBV10-3,TRBJ2-1,once,TRBD2,CAISDGRVLASGSSEQFF,TGTGCCATCAGTGATGGCAGGGTGTTGGCTAGCGGGAGCTCTGAGCAGTTCTTC
TRBV29-1,TRBJ2-2,NA,TRBD2,CSVGSGRAGELFF,TGCAGCGTGGGGAGCGGGAGGGCCGGGGAGCTGTTTTTT
TRBV28,TRBJ1-2,NA,NA,CASSPEDRVYGYTF,TGTGCCAGCAGCCCTGAGGACAGAGTCTATGGCTACACCTTC
TRBV28,TRBJ1-2,NA,NA,CASRIPSWSRGYTF,TGTGCCAGCAGGATCCCGTCTTGGTCACGGGGCTACACCTTC
TRBV29-1,TRBJ2-1,NA,TRBD2,CSVGRGLAGANEQFF,TGCAGCGTTGGTAGAGGACTAGCGGGAGCCAATGAGCAGTTCTTC
TRBV7-8,TRBJ2-7,once,TRBD2,CASSFSGRNDEQYF,TGTGCCAGCAGCTTTAGCGGGAGGAACGACGAGCAGTACTTC
TRBV24-1,TRBJ2-1,NA,TRBD2,CATGGGLTYNEQFF,TGTGCCACCGGGGGGGGACTTACCTACAATGAGCAGTTCTTC
TRBV11-2,TRBJ2-5,NA,NA,CASTQGAGYVQETQYF,TGTGCCAGCACCCAAGGTGCGGGATATGTACAAGAGACCCAGTACTTC
TRBV28,TRBJ1-3,once,NA,CASSLSKGVPPPGNTIYF,TGTGCCAGCAGTTTATCCAAAGGGGTGCCTCCGCCTGGAAACACCATATATTTT
TRBV7-2,TRBJ2-7,NA,TRBD2,CASSLDSGSGGAGQYF,TGTGCCAGCAGCTTAGATTCCGGTAGCGGGGGGGCCGGGCAGTACTTC
TRBV9,TRBJ1-1,few,NA,CASSAQSNTEAFF,TGTGCCAGCAGCGCACAATCGAACACTGAAGCTTTCTTT
TRBV14,TRBJ2-4,NA,TRBD1,CASSQALTGGWGIQYF,TGTGCCAGCAGCCAAGCTTTGACAGGGGGCTGGGGCATTCAGTACTTC
TRBV6-5,TRBJ2-1,NA,NA,CASSYSRGTSYNEQFF,TGTGCCAGCAGTTACTCTCGCGGAACTTCATACAATGAGCAGTTCTTC
TRBV7-3,TRBJ2-2,NA,TRBD2,CASSPQTSGRGELFF,TGTGCCAGCAGCCCTCAGACTAGCGGGAGGGGGGAGCTGTTTTTT
TRBV5-1,TRBJ2-5,NA,NA,CASSQPDRSRETQYF,TGCGCCAGCAGTCAGCCAGACAGGTCTCGTGAGACCCAGTACTTC
TRBV6-6,TRBJ2-7,NA,TRBD2,CASSQLAVTYEQYF,TGTGCCAGCAGCCAACTAGCGGTAACCTACGAGCAGTACTTC
TRBV2,TRBJ1-2,once,NA,CASSVVGNYGYTF,TGTGCCAGCAGTGTTGTCGGTAACTATGGCTACACCTTC
TRBV2,TRBJ2-5,NA,TRBD2,CASGRLAGYQETQYF,TGTGCCAGCGGAAGACTAGCGGGATACCAAGAGACCCAGTACTTC
TRBV27,TRBJ2-2,NA,TRBD2,CASSRRAGGSDTGELFF,TGTGCCAGCAGTCGACGAGCGGGGGGGAGCGACACCGGGGAGCTGTTTTTT
TRBV19,TRBJ2-2,NA,NA,CASTPMATSRPGELFF,TGTGCCAGTACCCCCATGGCGACTAGTCGTCCCGGGGAGCTGTTTTTT
TRBV28,TRBJ1-1,NA,NA,CASSLASTEAFF,TGTGCCAGCAGTTTAGCCAGCACTGAAGCTTTCTTT
TRBV7-2,TRBJ2-7,once,TRBD2,CASSLRGGAGGREQYF,TGTGCCAGCAGCCTCCGGGGGGGAGCGGGAGGACGGGAGCAGTACTTC
TRBV28,TRBJ1-4,NA,NA,CASSLTFEKLFF,TGTGCCAGCAGTTTAACTTTTGAAAAACTGTTTTTT
TRBV19,TRBJ1-5,NA,NA,CATCGQLGNQPQHF,TGTGCCACCTGCGGACAGCTTGGCAATCAGCCCCAGCATTTT
TRBV2,TRBJ2-4,NA,TRBD1,CASSAASGQGPKNIQYF,TGTGCCAGCAGCGCAGCCTCGGGACAGGGTCCCAAAAACATTCAGTACTTC
TRBV28,TRBJ1-3,NA,NA,CASSLIQSSGNTIYF,TGTGCCAGCAGTTTAATTCAGTCATCTGGAAACACCATATATTTT
TRBV2,TRBJ2-1,NA,TRBD2,CASSEREGRYNEQFF,TGTGCCAGCAGTGAGCGGGAGGGCCGGTACAATGAGCAGTTCTTC
TRBV5-4,TRBJ2-5,NA,NA,CASSSEPRLKETQYF,TGTGCCAGCAGCTCGGAACCAAGACTGAAAGAGACCCAGTACTTC